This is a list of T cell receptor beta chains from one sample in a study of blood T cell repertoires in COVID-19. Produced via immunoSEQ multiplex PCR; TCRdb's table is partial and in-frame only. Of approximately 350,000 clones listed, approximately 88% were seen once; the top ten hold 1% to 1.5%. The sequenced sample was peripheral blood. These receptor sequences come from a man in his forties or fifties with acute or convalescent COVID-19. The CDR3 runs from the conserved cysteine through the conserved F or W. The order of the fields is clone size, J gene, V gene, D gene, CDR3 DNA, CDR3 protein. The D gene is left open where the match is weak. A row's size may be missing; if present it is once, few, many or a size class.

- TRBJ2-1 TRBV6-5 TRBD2 TGTGCCAGCAGGATTGCTAGCGGGGTGGGAGATGAGCAGTTCTTC CASRIASGVGDEQFF
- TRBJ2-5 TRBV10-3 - TGTGCCATCTCTGGGGGCCCTGGAGAGACCCAGTACTTC CAISGGPGETQYF
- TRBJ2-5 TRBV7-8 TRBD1 TGTGCCAGCAGCTTAGATGGGCCGTCGGACAGGGAAGAGACCCAGTACTTC CASSLDGPSDREETQYF
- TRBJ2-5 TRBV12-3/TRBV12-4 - TGTGCCAGCAGCGGGACTCCGGAGACCCAGTACTTC CASSGTPETQYF
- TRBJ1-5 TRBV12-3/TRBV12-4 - TGTGCCAGCACCCTTAGCAATCAGCCCCAGCATTTT CASTLSNQPQHF
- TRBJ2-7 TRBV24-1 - TGTGCCACCAGTGATCCCTCCCGGGACTCAACCTACGAGCAGTACTTC CATSDPSRDSTYEQYF
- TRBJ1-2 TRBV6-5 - TGTGCCAGCAGTTACGGGGGGACCCTCTATGGCTACACCTTC CASSYGGTLYGYTF
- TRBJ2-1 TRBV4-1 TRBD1 TGCGCCAGCAGCCAAGTTTATCCCGGGACAGGGGACTACAATGAGCAGTTCTTC CASSQVYPGTGDYNEQFF
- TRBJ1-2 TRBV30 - TGTGCCTGGAGCGCTAATCCATTCACGCATGGCTACACCTTC CAWSANPFTHGYTF
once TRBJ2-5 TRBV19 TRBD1 TGTGCCAGTAGTACAGGGGGCAGGGAGACCCAGTACTTC CASSTGGRETQYF
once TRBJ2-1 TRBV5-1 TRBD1 TGCGCCAGCAGACCAGGGGGCAATGAGCAGTTCTTC CASRPGGNEQFF
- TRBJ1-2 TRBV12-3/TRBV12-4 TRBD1 TGTGCCAGCAGTTCGGGGACAGGAGATGGCTACACCTTC CASSSGTGDGYTF
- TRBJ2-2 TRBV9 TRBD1 TGTGCCAGCAGCCCCCGGGACAGGTTGACCGGGGAGCTGTTTTTT CASSPRDRLTGELFF
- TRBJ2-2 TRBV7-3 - TGTGCCAGCAGCCCCACGGTTGGGGGGGGGCACGGGTCCGGGGAGCTGTTTTTT CASSPTVGGGHGSGELFF
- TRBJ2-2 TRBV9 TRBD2 TGTGCCAGCAGCGTAGGTCCTAGCGGGGTTTTCGCGAACACCGGGGAGCTGTTTTTT CASSVGPSGVFANTGELFF
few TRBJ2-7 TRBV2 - TGTGCCAGCAACGATGGGGCAAGGGGAGGATACGAGCAGTACTTC CASNDGARGGYEQYF
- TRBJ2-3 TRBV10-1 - TGCGCCAGCAGCGCTACACGACTAGCAGATACGCAGTATTTT CASSATRLADTQYF
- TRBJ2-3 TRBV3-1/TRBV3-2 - TGTGCCAGCAGCCAAGATTTGGCAGCAGATACGCAGTATTTT CASSQDLAADTQYF
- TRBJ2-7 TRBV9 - TGTGCCAGCAAAGGACACCCCCTATCGGGTGAGCAGTACTTC CASKGHPLSGEQYF
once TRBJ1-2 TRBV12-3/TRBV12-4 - TGTGCCAGCTCACAGGGCGTCTATGGCTACACCTTC CASSQGVYGYTF
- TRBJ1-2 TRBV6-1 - TGTGCCAGCAGAGAAGGGGGTCGTCGGGGAGAATATTATGGCTACACCTTC CASREGGRRGEYYGYTF
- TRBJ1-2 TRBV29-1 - TGCAGCGTTCCAACCGACAGCTATGGCTACACCTTC CSVPTDSYGYTF
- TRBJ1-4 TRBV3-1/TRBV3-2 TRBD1 TGTGCCAGCAGCCAGGACAGGCAATTGTTTTTT CASSQDRQLFF
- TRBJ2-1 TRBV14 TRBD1 TGTGCCAGCAGCTCGGTCACAGGGGGCGCGTGGGACAATGAGCAGTTCTTC CASSSVTGGAWDNEQFF